The 32 T cell receptor beta chains below come from one sample, sequenced in a study of blood T cells in healthy people across ages. Primed by a sample-barcoded 5' primer and a J-beta primer mix, a second PCR proceeded for about 7 to 11 cycles. TCRdb itself ran the 5' RACE reads through MiXCR, one entry per CDR3 protein. The data contain over a million distinct CDR3 sequences, roughly 40% of them singletons. Source material: blood. Source of these receptors: a woman under 30 in good health.

This chain connects TRBV2 to TRBJ2-3; D is unclear. The CDR3 totals 14 residues. V shed 3 bases and J shed 6 bases, with 13 bases lying between them. Germline CDR1 reads SNHLY; CDR2 reads FYNNEI. CDR3 amino acids: CASSDVTDGDTQYF. The CDR3 DNA reads TGTGCCAGCAGTGATGTAACTGACGGGGATACGCAGTATTTT. The whole variable domain, remainder taken from reference TRBV2 and TRBJ2-3, is EPEVTQTPSHQVTQMGQEVILRCVPISNHLYFYWYRQILGQKVEFLVSFYNNEISEKSEIFDDQFSVERPDGSNFTLKIRSTKLEDSAMYFCASSDVTDGDTQYFGPGTRLTVL.

The chain joins TRBV29-1 to TRBJ2-7, with D perhaps matching TRBD1 (5 bases). The CDR3 has 16 residues. In germline, CDR1 is SQVTM, CDR2 ANQGSEA. V was trimmed by 1 base and J by 4 bases, leaving 20 bases between them. CDR3 sequence: CSVEGEGYGPGYEQYF. CDR3 DNA sequence: TGCAGCGTTGAAGGCGAAGGGTATGGTCCAGGGTACGAGCAGTACTTC.

This clonotype was counted at least ten times. This sequence joins TRBV4-1 and TRBJ2-1; TRBD2 matches 10 bases. This CDR3 region has 17 residues. Looked up from germline, CDR1 is MGHRA and CDR2 is YSYEKL. The ends lost 0 bases at V and 5 bases at J; junction bases unmatched: 7. The CDR3 DNA reads TGCGCCAGCAGCCAAGAGGTAGCGGGGGGATACAACAATGAGCAGTTCTTC. Translating gives CASSQEVAGGYNNEQFF.

The V call is TRBV4-1, the J call TRBJ2-7; D gene uncertain. This CDR3 has 11 amino acids. Germline V gene data show CDR1 as MGHRA and CDR2 as YSYEKL. Trimming shortened V by 2 bases and J by 5 bases, and 4 bases separated the two germline ends. CDR3 in amino acids: CASSQFDEQYF. CDR3 nucleotides: TGCGCCAGCAGCCAATTCGACGAGCAGTACTTC.

The chain combines TRBV10-3 with TRBJ2-1, with a tentative D call TRBD2 (6 bases). Deletions cut 6 bases from V and 2 bases from J, with 17 bases between. Germline CDR1 reads ENHRY; CDR2 reads SYGVKD. The length of the CDR3 is 16 residues. CDR3 nucleotides: TGTGCCATCAGACCTTTAGTGGGGGGTCCCTACAATGAGCAGTTCTTC. It specifies CAIRPLVGGPYNEQFF.

There are a few counts of this clonotype. The chain joins TRBV28 to TRBJ2-5, with a tentative D call TRBD1 (5 bases). The J call is in doubt because the DNA end fits TRBJ2-7 better. The CDR3 has 12 amino acids. Germline V gene sequence: CDR1 MDHEN, CDR2 SYDVKM. CDR3 in DNA: TGTGCCACCATCAGGGTTCCCTACGAGCAGTACTTC. Amino acid sequence: CATIRVPYEQYF.

This clonotype was recorded a few times. This sequence joins TRBV9 and TRBJ2-5; TRBD2 is a possible D gene (6 bases). The CDR3 totals 12 residues. Germline V gene sequence: CDR1 SGDLS, CDR2 YYNGEE. V was shortened by 0 bases and J by 8 bases, with 8 bases between the two germline ends. CDR3 loop: CASSVEEGTQYF. CDR3 sequence (DNA): TGTGCCAGCAGCGTAGAGGAGGGTACCCAGTACTTC.

The chain uses TRBV14 and TRBJ2-3, with D perhaps matching TRBD2 (5 bases). The CDR3 consists of 15 residues. Germline CDR1 and CDR2: SGHDN and FVKESK. Trimming cost V 3 bases and J 3 bases, with 13 bases left between them. In DNA, the CDR3 is TGTGCCAGCAGCCAGGTTATGTCGGGGACAGATACGCAGTATTTT. Translated: CASSQVMSGTDTQYF.

The rearrangement uses TRBV20-1 and TRBJ2-5; D call uncertain. There are 13 residues in the CDR3. Per the germline V gene, CDR1 is DFQATT and CDR2 is SNEGSKA (reference sequence). V was clipped by 2 bases and J by 11 bases, with 18 bases between them. DNA for the CDR3: TGCAGTGCTAGAATGACCGTGGGAAGTGAGCAGTACTTC. Amino acid sequence: CSARMTVGSEQYF.

This clonotype occurred a few times. This chain uses TRBV6-5 with TRBJ2-7; 12 nucleotides align to TRBD2. CDR3 length equals 16 residues. Trimming at V came to 2 bases and at J to 5 bases, leaving 7 bases not matched to a gene. Germline V gene lookup returns CDR1 MNHEY and CDR2 SVGAGI. Here the CDR3 reads CASSYRRLAGAHEQYF. For the CDR3, the DNA is TGTGCCAGCAGTTACCGACGACTAGCGGGAGCCCACGAGCAGTACTTC.

This chain links TRBV12-3 or TRBV12-4 with TRBJ2-4; D not resolved. Trimming pared 3 bases from V and 1 base from J, leaving 13 bases between. The CDR3 runs 16 residues. For the CDR3, the DNA is TGTGCCAGCAGTTTCCGGAAGGGATGTGCCAAAAACATTCAGTACTTC. Translation gives CASSFRKGCAKNIQYF.

The count of this clonotype is one. Relative to the germline gene, one junction end is altered; a read error may explain this. The chain uses TRBV10-3 and TRBJ1-3, with unresolved D. The CDR3 sequence is 14 residues long. Germline V CDR1 and CDR2: ENHRY, SYGVKD. CDR3 amino acids: CAISDFRSGNTVYF. The CDR3 coding sequence is TGTGCCATCAGTGATTTTAGGTCTGGAAACACCGTATATTTT.

The rearrangement joins TRBV18 to TRBJ2-7; D gene ambiguous. This CDR3 spans 15 amino acids. Per germline, CDR1 KGHSH and CDR2 LQKENI. Trimming removed 3 bases from V and 3 bases from J, with 15 bases in between. Here the CDR3 reads CASSPSRPRNYEQYF. The CDR3 DNA sequence: TGTGCCAGCTCACCGTCGCGGCCCAGGAACTACGAGCAGTACTTC.

The count of this clonotype is one. This chain uses TRBV3-1 with TRBJ2-5; 8 nucleotides agree with TRBD2. V lost 5 bases to trimming and J lost 11 bases; unmatched junction nucleotides: 28. Germline values: CDR1 LGHDT, CDR2 YNNKEL (reference sequence). The CDR3 runs 19 residues. The CDR3 DNA is TGTGCCAGCAGCAATTCGCACTCCGGGACTAGTGTCGCCTACAATGAGCAGTACTTC. It is translated as CASSNSHSGTSVAYNEQYF.

Remarks on this clonotype: This may arise from a read error, as a much more abundant clone is one base away. V and J are TRBV29-1 and TRBJ2-1; 10 bases align to TRBD2. The end of the DNA is better explained by TRBJ2-7, so the J call may be wrong. Per the germline V gene, CDR1 is SQVTM and CDR2 is ANQGSEA. This CDR3 region has 13 residues. CDR3 sequence reads: CSVRTSGYNEQYF. CDR3 coding DNA: TGCAGCGTTCGGACTAGCGGCTACAATGAGCAGTACTTC.

This clonotype has a single count. The genes are TRBV27 and TRBJ1-2; 7 positions agree with TRBD1. Germline V gene data show CDR1 as MNHEY and CDR2 as SMNVEV (reference sequence). J lost 4 bases, V lost 5 bases, and 13 bases had no gene match. The CDR3 is 16 residues long. The CDR3 reads CASSPGGRQGPYGYTF. The CDR3 DNA reads TGTGCCAGCAGTCCGGGGGGGAGACAGGGTCCCTATGGCTACACCTTC.

This clonotype has more than one count but fewer than ten. This sequence joins TRBV7-3 and TRBJ2-3; D possibly corresponds to TRBD2 (7 bases). V was pared by 4 bases and J by 2 bases, with 10 bases between. This CDR3 is built from 14 residues. The germline CDR1 and CDR2 sequences are SGHTA and FQGTGA. The CDR3 DNA reads TGTGCCAGCAGCTCTCGGGGGGCCACAGATACGCAGTATTTT. This sequence encodes CASSSRGATDTQYF.

This chain connects TRBV18 to TRBJ1-2; D is unclear. In germline, CDR1 is KGHSH, CDR2 LQKENI. The CDR3 has 12 amino acids. V lost 4 bases to trimming and J lost 8 bases, with 11 bases between them. The CDR3 DNA reads as TGTGCCAGCTCACAAAGAGACTCCGGCTACACCTTC. This sequence encodes CASSQRDSGYTF. Using reference TRBV18 and TRBJ1-2 for the parts outside the CDR3, the full variable domain is NAGVMQNPRHLVRRRGQEARLRCSPMKGHSHVYWYRQLPEEGLKFMVYLQKENIIDESGMPKERFSAEFPKEGPSILRIQQVVRGDSAAYFCASSQRDSGYTFGSGTRLTVV.

V is TRBV20-1 and J is TRBJ2-2, with D unclear. The CDR3 spans 14 residues. Trimming removed 1 base at V and 1 base at J, with 7 bases between. Germline V gives CDR1 DFQATT, CDR2 SNEGSKA (reference sequence). The CDR3 protein is CSARAHLNTGELFF. CDR3 in DNA: TGCAGTGCTAGAGCGCACCTGAACACCGGGGAGCTGTTTTTT.

This clonotype appeared a single time. The chain recombines TRBV5-4 with TRBJ2-3; 9 bases are a match to TRBD1. Unmatched junction bases numbered 7, after V lost 0 bases and J lost 2 bases. Germline CDR1 reads SGHNT; CDR2 reads YYREEE (reference sequence). The length of the CDR3 is 17 residues. Written as DNA, the CDR3 is TGTGCCAGCAGCTTGGACCCACAGGGGGCGTCCACAGATACGCAGTATTTT. Its translation is CASSLDPQGASTDTQYF.

A few counts support this clonotype. The chain combines TRBV28 with TRBJ1-1, with TRBD1 as a possible D gene (5 bases). Trimming shortened V by 3 bases and J by 10 bases, and 15 bases separated the two germline ends. There are 13 residues in the CDR3. The germline gives CDR1 MDHEN, CDR2 SYDVKM. As DNA, the CDR3 is TGTGCCAGCAGTTTTTTACAGGCGGGTGGAGCTTTCTTT. Its protein product is CASSFLQAGGAFF.

V is TRBV20-1 and J is TRBJ2-1; no firm D call. Looked up from germline, CDR1 is DFQATT and CDR2 is SNEGSKA (reference sequence). V was cut by 0 bases and J by 7 bases, with 10 bases left in between. The CDR3 sequence is 13 residues long. In nucleotides, the CDR3 is TGCAGTGCTAGAGAGCCTTTGAGGAATGAGCAGTTCTTC. It yields the protein CSAREPLRNEQFF.

This clonotype was seen a few times. The chain carries TRBV20-1 and TRBJ1-2, with D uncertain. The CDR3 loop spans 14 amino acids. Trimming removed 1 base from V and 2 bases from J, with 11 bases in between. CDR1 and CDR2 (germline): DFQATT, SNEGSKA (reference sequence). CDR3 sequence reads: CSARVAGGNYGYTF. The DNA for the CDR3 is TGCAGTGCTAGAGTGGCAGGCGGAAACTATGGCTACACCTTC.

This chain joins TRBV4-1 and TRBJ2-5; TRBD1 agrees at 9 bases. CDR3 length equals 16 residues. Germline-derived CDR1 and CDR2 are MGHRA and YSYEKL. J lost 2 bases, V lost 1 base, and 5 bases had no gene match. The CDR3 spells CASSQGGTGFQETQYF. In DNA form, the CDR3 reads TGCGCCAGCAGCCAAGGGGGGACAGGGTTTCAAGAGACCCAGTACTTC.

This clonotype was counted once. The CDR3 reads CSAFTDRGLGDNYTF. The CDR3 nucleotides are TGCAGTGCCTTCACTGACAGGGGCCTTGGGGACAACTACACCTTC. This rearrangement joins TRBV20-1 to TRBJ1-2, with 8 bases aligning to TRBD1. This CDR3 is 15 amino acids long. The germline CDR1 and CDR2 sequences are DFQATT and SNEGSKA (reference sequence). V lost 6 bases to trimming and J lost 10 bases; unmatched junction nucleotides: 19.

V usage is TRBV7-2 and J usage is TRBJ2-5; unclear D gene. Trimming cost V 5 bases and J 2 bases, with 18 bases left between them. Germline-derived CDR1 and CDR2 are SGHTA and FQGNSA. The CDR3 is 16 amino acids. The CDR3 sequence is CASSHSYWTRQETQYF. As DNA, the CDR3 is TGTGCCAGCAGCCATTCTTATTGGACCAGACAAGAGACCCAGTACTTC.

This clonotype was picked up a small number of times. The chain couples TRBV29-1 to TRBJ2-3; TRBD1 matches 8 bases. J lost 5 bases, V lost 3 bases, and 4 bases had no gene match. The length of the CDR3 is 13 residues. Germline V gives CDR1 SQVTM, CDR2 ANQGSEA. The CDR3 coding sequence is TGCAGCGTTGACGACAGGGGAGGAGATACGCAGTATTTT. It codes for CSVDDRGGDTQYF.

This clonotype was observed a few times. The chain couples TRBV6-6 to TRBJ1-1; 7 nucleotides agree with TRBD1. This CDR3 contains 11 residues. In germline, CDR1 is MNHNY, CDR2 SVGAGI (reference sequence). V was pared by 6 bases and J by 8 bases, with 3 bases of the junction left unmatched. For the CDR3, the DNA is TGTGCCAGCAGAGGACAGGCCGAAGCTTTCTTT. It codes for CASRGQAEAFF.

The chain has TRBV6-2 or TRBV6-3 and TRBJ2-7; D may be TRBD2 (6 bases). V was cut by 7 bases and J by 5 bases, with 27 bases left in between. The CDR3 length is 17 residues. Germline CDR1 reads MNHEY; CDR2 reads SVGEGT. CDR3 amino acids: CASTQRHTSWILDEQYF. The CDR3 nucleotides are TGTGCCAGCACCCAACGGCACACTAGCTGGATCCTCGACGAGCAGTACTTC.

The V gene is TRBV11-2, the J gene TRBJ2-5, with TRBD2 as a possible D gene (5 bases). V gave up 2 bases and J gave up 4 bases, with 14 bases separating them. Looked up from germline, CDR1 is SGHAT and CDR2 is FQNNGV. The CDR3 sequence is 15 residues long. CDR3 protein: CASSLSGLSGETQYF. DNA for the CDR3: TGTGCCAGCAGCTTATCAGGACTTTCGGGAGAGACCCAGTACTTC.

The J gene is TRBJ2-6, the V gene TRBV24-1, with 8 nucleotides matching TRBD1. J was trimmed by 0 bases and V by 3 bases; bases with no gene match: 3. Germline values: CDR1 KGHDR, CDR2 SFDVKD. The CDR3 has 17 amino acids. The CDR3 is CATSDPTGGSGANVLTF. The CDR3, as DNA: TGTGCCACCAGTGATCCTACAGGGGGCTCTGGGGCCAACGTCCTGACTTTC.

This clonotype was observed a few times. The chain recombines TRBV6-2 or TRBV6-3 with TRBJ2-6, with unresolved D. V lost 1 base, J lost 2 bases, and 3 bases lay in between. Germline CDR1 reads MNHEY; CDR2 reads SVGEGT. The CDR3 sequence is 14 residues long. Here the CDR3 DNA reads TGTGCCAGCAGTTACTTTGCTGGGGCCAACGTCCTGACTTTC. Protein: CASSYFAGANVLTF.